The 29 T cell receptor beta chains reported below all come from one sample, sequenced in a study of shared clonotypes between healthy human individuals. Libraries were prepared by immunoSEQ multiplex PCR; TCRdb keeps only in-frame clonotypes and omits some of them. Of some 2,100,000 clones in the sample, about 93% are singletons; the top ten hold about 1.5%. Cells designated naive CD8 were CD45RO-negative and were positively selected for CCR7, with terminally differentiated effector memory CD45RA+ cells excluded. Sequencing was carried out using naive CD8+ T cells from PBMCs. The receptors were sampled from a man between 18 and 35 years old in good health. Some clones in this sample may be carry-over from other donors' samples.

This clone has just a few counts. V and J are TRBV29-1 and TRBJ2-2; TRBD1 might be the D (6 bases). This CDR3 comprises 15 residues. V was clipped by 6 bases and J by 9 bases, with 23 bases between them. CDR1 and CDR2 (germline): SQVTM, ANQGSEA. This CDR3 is CSVWFPGHLSRELFF. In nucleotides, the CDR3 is TGCAGCGTCTGGTTTCCGGGACACCTTAGTCGGGAGCTGTTTTTT.

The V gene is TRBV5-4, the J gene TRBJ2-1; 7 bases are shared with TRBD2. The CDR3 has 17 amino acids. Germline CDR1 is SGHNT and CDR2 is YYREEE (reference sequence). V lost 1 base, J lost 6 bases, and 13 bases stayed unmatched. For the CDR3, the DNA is TGTGCCAGCAGCTTGAGCGTGGTGTGGGGGGAGGGCAATGAGCAGTTCTTC. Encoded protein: CASSLSVVWGEGNEQFF.

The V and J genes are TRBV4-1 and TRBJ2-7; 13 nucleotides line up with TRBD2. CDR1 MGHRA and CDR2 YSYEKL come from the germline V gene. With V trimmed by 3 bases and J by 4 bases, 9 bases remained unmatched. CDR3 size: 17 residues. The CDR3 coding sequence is TGCGCCAGCAGCCACGGCGGACTAGCGGGAGAAGGATACGAGCAGTACTTC. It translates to CASSHGGLAGEGYEQYF.

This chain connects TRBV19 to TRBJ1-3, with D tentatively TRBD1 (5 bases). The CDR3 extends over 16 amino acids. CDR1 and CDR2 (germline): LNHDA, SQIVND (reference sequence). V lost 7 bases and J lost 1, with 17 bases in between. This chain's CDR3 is CASNRPGLESGNTIYF. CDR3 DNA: TGTGCCAGTAACCGACCGGGACTCGAGTCTGGAAACACCATATATTTT.

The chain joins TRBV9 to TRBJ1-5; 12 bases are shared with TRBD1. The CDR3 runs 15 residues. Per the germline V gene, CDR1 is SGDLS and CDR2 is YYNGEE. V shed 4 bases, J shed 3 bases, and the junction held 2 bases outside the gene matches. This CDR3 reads CASSPGQGANQPQHF. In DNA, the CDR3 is TGTGCCAGCAGCCCGGGACAGGGGGCCAATCAGCCCCAGCATTTT.

The CDR3 is CASSLGAANQPQHF. The DNA for the CDR3 is TGTGCCAGCAGCTTGGGGGCCGCCAATCAGCCCCAGCATTTT. This chain joins TRBV5-6 and TRBJ1-5; D gene uncertain. The CDR3 is 14 residues long. Germline-derived CDR1 and CDR2 are SGHDT and YYEEEE. Trimming cost V 0 bases and J 3 bases, with 7 bases left between them.

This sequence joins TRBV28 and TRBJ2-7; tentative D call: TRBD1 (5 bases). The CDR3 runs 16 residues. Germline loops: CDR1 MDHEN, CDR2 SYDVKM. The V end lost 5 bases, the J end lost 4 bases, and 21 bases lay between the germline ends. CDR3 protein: CASSNPRVGHAYEQYF. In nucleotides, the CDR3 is TGTGCCAGCAGTAACCCTCGGGTCGGACACGCGTACGAGCAGTACTTC.

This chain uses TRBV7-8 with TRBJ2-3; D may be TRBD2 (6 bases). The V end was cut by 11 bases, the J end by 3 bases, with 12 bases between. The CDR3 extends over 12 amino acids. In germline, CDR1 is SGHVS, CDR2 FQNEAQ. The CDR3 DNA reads TGTGCCGGGGGGTTTAGAACAGATACGCAGTATTTT. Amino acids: CAGGFRTDTQYF.

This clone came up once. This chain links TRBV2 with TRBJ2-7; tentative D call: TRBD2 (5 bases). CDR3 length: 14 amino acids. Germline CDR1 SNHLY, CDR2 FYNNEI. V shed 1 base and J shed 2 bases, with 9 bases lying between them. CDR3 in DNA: TGTGCCAGCAGTGAAGATCCTAGCCCCTACGAGCAGTACTTC. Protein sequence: CASSEDPSPYEQYF.

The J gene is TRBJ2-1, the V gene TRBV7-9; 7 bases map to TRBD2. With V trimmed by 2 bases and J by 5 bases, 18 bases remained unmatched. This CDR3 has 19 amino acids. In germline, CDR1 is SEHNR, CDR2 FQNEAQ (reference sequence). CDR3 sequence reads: CASSLSRPLAGHYHNEQFF. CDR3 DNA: TGTGCCAGCAGCTTATCCCGACCATTAGCGGGCCACTATCACAATGAGCAGTTCTTC.

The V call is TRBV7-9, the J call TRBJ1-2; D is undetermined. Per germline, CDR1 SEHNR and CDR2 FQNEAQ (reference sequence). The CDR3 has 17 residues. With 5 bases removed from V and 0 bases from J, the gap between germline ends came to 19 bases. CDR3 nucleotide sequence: TGTGCCAGCAGCCATCCCGAGGGTCTCACAACTAACTATGGCTACACCTTC. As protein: CASSHPEGLTTNYGYTF.

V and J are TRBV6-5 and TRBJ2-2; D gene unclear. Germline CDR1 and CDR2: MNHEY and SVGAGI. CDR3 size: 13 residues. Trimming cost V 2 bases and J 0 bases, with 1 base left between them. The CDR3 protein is CASSYANTGELFF. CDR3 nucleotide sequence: TGTGCCAGCAGTTACGCGAACACCGGGGAGCTGTTTTTT.

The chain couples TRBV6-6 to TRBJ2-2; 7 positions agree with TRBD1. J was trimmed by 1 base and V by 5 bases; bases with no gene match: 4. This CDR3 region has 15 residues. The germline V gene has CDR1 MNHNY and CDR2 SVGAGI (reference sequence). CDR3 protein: CASSTGTVNTGELFF. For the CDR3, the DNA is TGTGCCAGCAGTACCGGGACAGTGAACACCGGGGAGCTGTTTTTT.

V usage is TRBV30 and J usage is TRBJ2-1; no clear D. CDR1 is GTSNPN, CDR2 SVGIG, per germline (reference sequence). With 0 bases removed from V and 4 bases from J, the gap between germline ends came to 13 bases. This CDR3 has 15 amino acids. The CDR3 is CAWSVRQRWYNEQFF. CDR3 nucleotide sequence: TGTGCCTGGAGTGTACGGCAGCGATGGTACAATGAGCAGTTCTTC.

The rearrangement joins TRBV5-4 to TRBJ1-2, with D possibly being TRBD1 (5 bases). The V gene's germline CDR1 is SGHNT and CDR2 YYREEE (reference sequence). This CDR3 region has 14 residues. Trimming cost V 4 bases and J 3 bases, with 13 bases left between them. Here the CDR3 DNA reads TGTGCCAGCAGCACCGTGACAGTGGACTATGGCTACACCTTC. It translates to CASSTVTVDYGYTF.

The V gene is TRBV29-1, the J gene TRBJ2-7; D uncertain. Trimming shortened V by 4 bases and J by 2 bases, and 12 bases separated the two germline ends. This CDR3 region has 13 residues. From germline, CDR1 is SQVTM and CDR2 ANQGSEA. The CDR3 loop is CSVVYGATYEQYF. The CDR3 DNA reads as TGCAGCGTTGTATACGGTGCCACCTACGAGCAGTACTTC.

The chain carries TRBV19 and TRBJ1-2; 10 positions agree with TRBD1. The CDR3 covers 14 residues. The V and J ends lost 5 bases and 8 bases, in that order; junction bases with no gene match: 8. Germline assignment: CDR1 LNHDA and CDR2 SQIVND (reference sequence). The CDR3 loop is CASSPGGQGRGYTF. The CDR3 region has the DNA TGTGCCAGTAGTCCCGGGGGACAGGGGAGAGGCTACACCTTC.

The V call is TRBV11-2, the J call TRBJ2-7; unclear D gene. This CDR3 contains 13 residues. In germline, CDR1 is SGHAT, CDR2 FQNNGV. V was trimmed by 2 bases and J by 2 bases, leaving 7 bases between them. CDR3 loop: CASSLRATYEQYF. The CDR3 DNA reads TGTGCCAGCAGCTTACGGGCCACCTACGAGCAGTACTTC.

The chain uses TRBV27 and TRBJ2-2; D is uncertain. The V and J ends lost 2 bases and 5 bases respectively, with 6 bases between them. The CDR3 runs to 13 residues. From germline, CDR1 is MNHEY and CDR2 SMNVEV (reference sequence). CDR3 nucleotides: TGTGCCAGCAGTTTAGTTTTGACCGGGGAGCTGTTTTTT. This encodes CASSLVLTGELFF.

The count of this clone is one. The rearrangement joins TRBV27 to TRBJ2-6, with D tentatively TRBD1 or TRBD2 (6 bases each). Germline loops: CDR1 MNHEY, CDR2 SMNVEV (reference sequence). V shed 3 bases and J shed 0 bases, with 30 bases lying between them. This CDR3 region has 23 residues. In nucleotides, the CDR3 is TGTGCCAGCAGTTTCTCTGGGGAAGGAGGGGGTCCTTTTCCGAGCTCTGGGGCCAACGTCCTGACTTTC. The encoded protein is CASSFSGEGGGPFPSSGANVLTF.

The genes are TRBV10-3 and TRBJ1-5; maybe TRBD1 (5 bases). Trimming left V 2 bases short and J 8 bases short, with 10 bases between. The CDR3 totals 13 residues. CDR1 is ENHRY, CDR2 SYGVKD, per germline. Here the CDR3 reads CAISEGAPEPQHF. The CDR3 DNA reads TGTGCCATCAGTGAGGGGGCTCCGGAGCCCCAGCATTTT.

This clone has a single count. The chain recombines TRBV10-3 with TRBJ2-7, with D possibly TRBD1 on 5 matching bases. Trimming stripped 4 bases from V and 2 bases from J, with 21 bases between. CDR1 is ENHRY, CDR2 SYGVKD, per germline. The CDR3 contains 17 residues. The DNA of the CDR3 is TGTGCCATCAGTGGGATTTCGACAGTCAGGAAAACCTACGAGCAGTACTTC. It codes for CAISGISTVRKTYEQYF.

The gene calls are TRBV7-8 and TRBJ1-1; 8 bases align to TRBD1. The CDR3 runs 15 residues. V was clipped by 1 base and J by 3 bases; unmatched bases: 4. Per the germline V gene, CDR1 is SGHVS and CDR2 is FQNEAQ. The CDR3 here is CASSLGGRGHTEAFF. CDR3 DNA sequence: TGTGCCAGCAGCTTAGGGGGCAGGGGGCACACTGAAGCTTTCTTT.

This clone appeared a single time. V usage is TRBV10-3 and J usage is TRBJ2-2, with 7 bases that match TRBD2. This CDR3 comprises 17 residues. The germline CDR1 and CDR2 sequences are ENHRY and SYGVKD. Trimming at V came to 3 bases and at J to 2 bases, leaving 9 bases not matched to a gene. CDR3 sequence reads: CAISDPGLPANTGELFF. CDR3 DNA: TGTGCCATCAGTGACCCGGGACTACCAGCAAACACCGGGGAGCTGTTTTTT.

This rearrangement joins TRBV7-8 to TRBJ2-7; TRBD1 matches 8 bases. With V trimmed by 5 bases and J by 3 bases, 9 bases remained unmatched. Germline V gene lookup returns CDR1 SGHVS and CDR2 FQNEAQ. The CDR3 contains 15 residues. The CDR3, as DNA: TGTGCCAGCAGCATGGGACAGGTGTGGTTCTACGAGCAGTACTTC. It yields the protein CASSMGQVWFYEQYF.

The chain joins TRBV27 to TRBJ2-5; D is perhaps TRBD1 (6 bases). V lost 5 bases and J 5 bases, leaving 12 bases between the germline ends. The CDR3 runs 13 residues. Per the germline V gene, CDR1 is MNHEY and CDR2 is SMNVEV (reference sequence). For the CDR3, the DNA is TGTGCCAGCAGTATCAGGGGAAGGGAGACCCAGTACTTC. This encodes CASSIRGRETQYF.

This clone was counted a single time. In DNA, the CDR3 is TGTGCCAGCAGTTACGGGGGACAGACCTACGAGCAGTACTTC. Translated: CASSYGGQTYEQYF. The chain combines TRBV6-6 with TRBJ2-7, with TRBD1 identical over 7 bases. The length of the CDR3 is 14 residues. The germline V gene encodes CDR1 MNHNY and CDR2 SVGAGI (reference sequence). The V segment lost 2 bases and the J segment 2 bases; nucleotides outside the gene matches: 3.

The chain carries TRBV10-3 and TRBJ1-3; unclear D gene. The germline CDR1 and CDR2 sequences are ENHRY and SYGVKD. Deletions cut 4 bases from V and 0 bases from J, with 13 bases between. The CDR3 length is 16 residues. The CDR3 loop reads CAISVFAPSSGNTIYF. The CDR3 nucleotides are TGTGCCATCAGTGTCTTCGCCCCGAGCTCTGGAAACACCATATATTTT.

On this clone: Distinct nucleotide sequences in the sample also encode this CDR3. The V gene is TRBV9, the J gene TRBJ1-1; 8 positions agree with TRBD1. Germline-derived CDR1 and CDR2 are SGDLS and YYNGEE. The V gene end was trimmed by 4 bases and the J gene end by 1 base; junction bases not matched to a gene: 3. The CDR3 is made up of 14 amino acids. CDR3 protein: CASSPGQANTEAFF. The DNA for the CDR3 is TGTGCCAGCAGCCCGGGACAGGCGAACACTGAAGCTTTCTTT.